This TCR beta chain was documented in a study of T cell repertoires in cytomegalovirus infection. The J segment lost 5 bases and the V segment lost 5 bases, leaving 8 bases of the junction unmatched. The CDR3 consists of 14 residues. Per the germline V gene, CDR1 is SGHVS and CDR2 is FNYEAQ. Many counts were recorded for this clonotype. Its cognate antigen is unknown. Findings and limits, study-wide: HLA-C-restricted CMV-specific TCR beta clonotypes prevailed in the ex vivo response. Carriers of CMV plus the relevant HLA were identified by cumulative public TCR beta family frequency.

TCRdb itself ran the reads through MiXCR, one entry per CDR3 protein. Counted here are fewer than 950,000 distinct CDR3 sequences, 30% to 35% occurring once; the ten biggest clones make up around 12%. The chain links TRBV7-6 to TRBJ2-5; 7 nucleotides match TRBD2. The sequences come from cultured CD8+ T cells from PBMCs, collected from culture after CMV antigen stimulation. This TCR came from a human donor in good health (CMV status not recorded). Some clones in this sample may be carry-over from other donors' samples. CDR3 nucleotides: TGTGCCAGCAGCCATTTAGCGGGTCCGGAGACCCAGTACTTC. It specifies CASSHLAGPETQYF.